The next 14 T cell receptor beta chains were all read from a single sample in a study of tumor and adjacent non-tumor tissue in lung cancer. The library came from three nested PCR rounds adapted from ARM-PCR protocols. TCRdb reprocessed the multiplex PCR reads with MiXCR, giving one entry per CDR3 protein. The sample carries 40,000 to 45,000 distinct CDR3 sequences, around three fifths recorded once. The template was RNA from unsorted bulk tissue. More than 3 cm separated this lung sample from the edge of the tumor. The sequenced material came from distant non-tumor lung tissue. All receptors come from a man aged 50 or older with non-small cell lung cancer.

The chain combines TRBV6-5 with TRBJ1-2, with no clear D. The V end lost 2 bases, the J end lost 7 bases, and 17 bases lay between the germline ends. The CDR3 extends over 15 amino acids. Germline loops: CDR1 MNHEY, CDR2 SVGAGI. The CDR3 is CASSYSLPNMSGYTF. In DNA form, the CDR3 reads TGTGCCAGCAGTTACAGTTTACCTAATATGAGTGGCTACACCTTC.

About this clonotype: An end of the junction differs from the germline gene, which may be a read error. The V call is TRBV5-1, the J call TRBJ2-7, with D uncertain. Looked up from germline, CDR1 is SGHRS and CDR2 is YFSETQ. The CDR3 has 17 residues. The CDR3 DNA sequence: TGCGTCAGCAGCTTTGGAGTTAACGGCCTAGGGCCCTGCGAGCAGTACTTC. It is translated as CVSSFGVNGLGPCEQYF.

This clonotype was seen ten or more times. The chain has TRBV7-9 and TRBJ2-7; D is perhaps TRBD1 or TRBD2 (5 bases each). Looked up from germline, CDR1 is SEHNR and CDR2 is FQNEAQ (reference sequence). The CDR3 extends over 12 amino acids. Trimming pared 3 bases from V and 7 bases from J, leaving 10 bases between. CDR3 sequence (DNA): TGTGCCAGCAGCTTGAGGGGCGGGGAGCAGTACTTC. Translated: CASSLRGGEQYF.

Many counts were recorded for this clonotype. This chain connects TRBV29-1 to TRBJ1-1; a possible D gene is TRBD1 (6 bases). Looked up from germline, CDR1 is SQVTM and CDR2 is ANQGSEA. Trimming left V 4 bases short and J 6 bases short, with 12 bases between. This CDR3 contains 12 residues. The CDR3 reads CSVGGRGAEAFF. CDR3 sequence (DNA): TGCAGCGTTGGGGGCAGGGGAGCTGAAGCTTTCTTT.

On this clonotype itself: A read error may account for a junction end that differs from germline. The rearrangement uses TRBV4-2 and TRBJ2-1; D may be TRBD2 (6 bases). This CDR3 has 15 amino acids. Germline V gene data show CDR1 as LGHNA and CDR2 as YNFKEQ. The CDR3 here is CVSSQGLADYNEHFF. The CDR3 region has the DNA TGTGTCAGCAGCCAAGGACTGGCGGACTACAATGAGCACTTCTTC.

This clonotype has a single count. Since a much larger clone is just one base distant, this may be a read error. The chain recombines TRBV20-1 with TRBJ2-5, with 10 positions matching TRBD2. The CDR3 runs to 13 residues. Germline lookup yields CDR1 DFQATT and CDR2 SNEGSKA (reference sequence). V shed 5 bases and J 1 base; nucleotides not matched to a gene: 1. The CDR3 DNA follows: TGCAGTGCTGTAGCGGGAGGCCAAGAGACCCAGTACTTC. Translated: CSAVAGGQETQYF.

Turning to this clonotype: As the CDR3 is not closed by the conserved phenylalanine or tryptophan, this likely results from a read error. This chain uses TRBV4-2 with TRBJ1-6, with a tentative D call TRBD1 (5 bases). The germline V and J ends were trimmed by 1 base and 10 bases, with 11 bases remaining between them. Germline V lookup: CDR1 LGHNA, CDR2 YNFKEQ. CDR3 size: 14 residues. CDR3 sequence reads: CASSQGRGGSPLHS. Here the CDR3 DNA reads TGTGCCAGCAGCCAAGGGCGGGGCGGATCACCCCTCCACTCT.

Concerning this clonotype: A read error is possible here, since a much larger clone lies one base away. V and J are TRBV5-4 and TRBJ1-4; no clear D gene. This CDR3 region has 12 residues. Germline V gives CDR1 SGHNT, CDR2 YYREEE (reference sequence). CDR3: CASSKNPRGRYF. The CDR3 bases are TGTGCCAGCAGCAAAAATCCGCGCGGACGGTATTTT.

The chain joins TRBV28 to TRBJ2-3; D gene unclear. Germline values: CDR1 MDHEN, CDR2 SYDVKM. The CDR3 extends over 12 amino acids. Between the trimmed V and J ends, which lost 3 bases and 8 bases, there was a span of 9 bases. CDR3 sequence: CASSLNAGTQYF. CDR3 DNA sequence: TGTGCCAGCAGTTTGAATGCAGGTACGCAGTATTTT.

This clonotype was detected many times. This rearrangement joins TRBV10-3 to TRBJ2-5, with 10 bases aligning to TRBD1. CDR1 and CDR2 (germline): ENHRY, SYGVKD. The V segment lost 6 bases and the J segment 4 bases; nucleotides outside the gene matches: 2. The CDR3 totals 13 residues. CDR3 residues: CAIRGQGPETQYF. CDR3 DNA: TGTGCCATCAGGGGACAGGGGCCAGAGACCCAGTACTTC.

This clonotype appeared a few times. This rearrangement joins TRBV7-9 to TRBJ2-7, with D perhaps TRBD2 (5 bases). Germline-derived CDR1 and CDR2 are SEHNR and FQNEAQ (reference sequence). The CDR3 is 15 residues long. Deletions cut 5 bases from V and 3 bases from J, with 17 bases between. The CDR3 reads CASSPFPTILYEQYF. CDR3 coding DNA: TGTGCCAGCAGCCCTTTCCCGACTATTCTCTACGAGCAGTACTTC.

Note on this clonotype: The junction differs from germline at one of its ends, possibly a read error. The J gene is TRBJ2-3, the V gene TRBV29-1; TRBD1 is a possible D gene (6 bases). This CDR3 contains 13 residues. Germline lookup yields CDR1 SQVTM and CDR2 ANQGSEA. The CDR3 region is CSVGWGHTNTQYF. In nucleotides, the CDR3 is TGCAGCGTTGGTTGGGGGCACACAAATACGCAGTATTTT.

With regard to this clonotype: This clone may be a read error of a much larger clone one base away. The V gene is TRBV9, the J gene TRBJ2-3, with 9 positions matching TRBD2. CDR1 and CDR2 from the germline V gene are SGDLS and YYNGEE. Trimming removed 0 bases from V and 2 bases from J; junction bases left unmatched: 4. This CDR3 contains 16 residues. The CDR3 DNA reads TGTGCCAGCAGCGTAGGGGCTAGCGGGAACACAGATACGCAGTATTTT. Its translation is CASSVGASGNTDTQYF.

As regards this clonotype: This may come from a read error, since a much larger clone is one base off. The chain employs TRBV28 and TRBJ2-5, with D perhaps being TRBD1 or TRBD2 (6 bases each). The CDR3 loop spans 13 amino acids. Germline CDR1 is MDHEN and CDR2 is SYDVKM. The CDR3 loop is CAAPSGAGEIQYF. The CDR3, as DNA: TGTGCCGCCCCCTCGGGGGCAGGAGAGATCCAGTACTTC.